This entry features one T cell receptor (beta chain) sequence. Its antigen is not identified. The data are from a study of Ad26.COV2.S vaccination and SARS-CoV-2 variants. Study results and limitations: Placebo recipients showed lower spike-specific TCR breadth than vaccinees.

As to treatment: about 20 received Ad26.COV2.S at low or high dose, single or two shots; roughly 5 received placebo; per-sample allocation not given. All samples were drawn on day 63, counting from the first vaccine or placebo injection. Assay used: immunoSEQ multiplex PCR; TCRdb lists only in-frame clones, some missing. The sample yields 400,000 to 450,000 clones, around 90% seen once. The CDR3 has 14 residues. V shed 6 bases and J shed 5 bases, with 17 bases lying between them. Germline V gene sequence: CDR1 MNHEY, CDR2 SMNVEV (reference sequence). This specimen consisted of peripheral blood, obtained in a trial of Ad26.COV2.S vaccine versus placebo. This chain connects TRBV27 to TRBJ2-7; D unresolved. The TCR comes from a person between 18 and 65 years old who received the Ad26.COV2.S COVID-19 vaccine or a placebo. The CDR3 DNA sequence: TGTGCCAGCAGCGGCCTCTTAGCCCGCCACGAGCAGTACTTC. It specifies CASSGLLARHEQYF.